The T cell receptor beta chain under discussion was sequenced for a study of response to subunit inactivated influenza vaccine. General study points: Seasonal influenza vaccination, on each occasion, was suggested by the authors to recruit few new T cells.

The length of the CDR3 is 15 residues. V lost 6 bases, J lost 4 bases, and 8 bases stayed unmatched. Looked up from germline, CDR1 is DFQATT and CDR2 is SNEGSKA (reference sequence). On this clonotype itself: The antigen remains unidentified.

TCRdb reprocessed the RT-PCR reads with MiXCR, giving one entry per CDR3 protein. The sample lists 300,000 to 350,000 distinct CDR3 sequences; around 22% were seen once. The starting material was PBMCs from blood, obtained about 19 months after vaccination. The receptor comes from a man aged 50 to 69 who received an inactivated influenza vaccine. The rearrangement uses TRBV20-1 and TRBJ2-1, with TRBD2 identical over 11 bases. CDR3 DNA sequence: TGCAGTGCCACCCCACTAGCGGGGGTTTACAATGAGCAGTTCTTC. Its translation: CSATPLAGVYNEQFF.